This T cell receptor beta chain originates from a study of blood T cell repertoires in COVID-19. About the research overall: Spain, Italy and the United States supplied samples that represented acute and convalescent COVID-19.

Authors' processing steps: For nucleated cells, counts were estimated from reference gene primer amplification. The table came from immunoSEQ multiplex PCR; TCRdb's copy has only in-frame clones and leaves some out. For V, J and clone size, that table is used; D and trimming come from the DNA. The sample has some 300,000 clones, 88% seen once. With V trimmed by 4 bases and J by 2 bases, 5 bases remained unmatched. Germline V gene sequence: CDR1 LGHDT, CDR2 YNNKEL (reference sequence). The CDR3 length is 15 residues. The sequencing input was peripheral blood. J is TRBJ1-1 and V is TRBV3-1 (or the pseudogene TRBV3-2), with 9 positions matching TRBD1. This receptor was identified in a woman aged 25-40 years who had recovered from COVID-19. In nucleotides, the CDR3 is TGTGCCAGCAGCCCGACGGGACAGGGAAACACTGAAGCTTTCTTT. It codes for CASSPTGQGNTEAFF.